These T cell receptor beta chains were read from a single sample in a study of T-cell reconstitution after alpha-beta-depleted transplantation in children. TCRdb reprocessed the PCR reads with MiXCR, giving one entry per CDR3 protein. There are just over 950,000 distinct CDR3 sequences in the sample; roughly 29% occur only once, and 25% to 35% lies in the top ten. The sample consisted of PBMCs, mostly from graft donor cells, taken 360 days after TCRalphabeta/CD19-depleted stem cell transplant. The receptors here all came from a boy in the first two years of life who had a stem cell transplant for SCID, so the T cells may come from the graft donor. Each CDR3 is given with its conserved first and last residue. D genes are given only for firm matches. For some rows the clone size is stated as once, few or many, or as a class when expanded; others skip it.

-,many,TRBJ2-3,TRBV12-3/TRBV12-4,TGTGCCAGCTCACCAGCACGGACAGATACGCAGTATTTT,CASSPARTDTQYF
TRBD2,few,TRBJ2-7,TRBV6-1,TGTGCCAGCAGTGAAGACTGGGGCAGCCGGGGGGAGTACTTC,CASSEDWGSRGEYF
TRBD2,few,TRBJ2-1,TRBV7-9,TGTGCCAGCAGCCTAACCGGGACTAACAATGAGCAGTTCTTC,CASSLTGTNNEQFF
-,-,TRBJ1-4,TRBV20-1,TGCAGTGCTAGGAAGGGGACAATGAATGAAAAACTGTTTTTT,CSARKGTMNEKLFF
-,few,TRBJ1-2,TRBV5-1,TGCGCCAGCAGCTACGATTGGGATGGCTACACCTTC,CASSYDWDGYTF
-,-,TRBJ2-5,TRBV12-3/TRBV12-4,TGTGCCAGCAGTTTTCTTCGGATCGGAGGAGAGACCCAGTACTTC,CASSFLRIGGETQYF
-,-,TRBJ2-3,TRBV7-9,TGTGCCAGCAGCCCCCGCGCCTCCCGCGGCACAGATACGCAGTATTTT,CASSPRASRGTDTQYF
-,few,TRBJ2-6,TRBV6-2/TRBV6-3,TGTGCCAGCAGTTGGACTCGACGGGCATCCCGACCGGGGGGGGCCAACGTCCTGACTTTC,CASSWTRRASRPGGANVLTF
TRBD1,-,TRBJ1-2,TRBV19,TGTGCCAGTAGTCCTCAGGGGGCACGGAACTATGGCTACACCTTC,CASSPQGARNYGYTF
-,-,TRBJ2-7,TRBV29-1,TGCAGCGTTCTTAGCTCCTACGAGCAGTACTTC,CSVLSSYEQYF
TRBD2,-,TRBJ2-1,TRBV9,TGTGCCAGCAGCTACCTAGGGACTAGCGGGGGGAATGAGCAGTTCTTC,CASSYLGTSGGNEQFF
-,few,TRBJ2-7,TRBV9,TGTGCCAGCAGCCCCACGACGTCGGCAGCCTACGAGCAGTACTTC,CASSPTTSAAYEQYF
TRBD2,-,TRBJ2-3,TRBV20-1,TGCAGTGCTAGAGATCCGGGGGGTAGCACAGATACGCAGTATTTT,CSARDPGGSTDTQYF
TRBD1,-,TRBJ2-4,TRBV20-1,TGCAGTGCTGGGACAGGGGAAAACATTCAGTACTTC,CSAGTGENIQYF
TRBD1,few,TRBJ2-3,TRBV25-1,TGTGCCAGCGTTCAGGGGGCAGATACGCAGTATTTT,CASVQGADTQYF
-,-,TRBJ2-1,TRBV20-1,TGCAGTGCCCATACAGGGTCCGGAATTAATGAGCATTTCTTC,CSAHTGSGINEHFF
-,-,TRBJ2-2,TRBV3-1,TGTGCCAGCAGGGCCATACGGAACACCGGGGAGCTGTTTTTT,CASRAIRNTGELFF
-,few,TRBJ2-3,TRBV20-1,TGCAGTGCTAGTGGGGGACCCAAAGCCCATACGCAGTATTTT,CSASGGPKAHTQYF
-,-,TRBJ1-1,TRBV7-9,TGTGCCAGCAGCTCAACCTCCGGGAACACTGAAGCTTTCTTT,CASSSTSGNTEAFF
-,few,TRBJ2-7,TRBV28,TGTGCCAGCAGTTCGGGACCTTTGCCCCACGAGCAGTACTTC,CASSSGPLPHEQYF
TRBD1,-,TRBJ2-1,TRBV5-1,TGCGCCAGCAGCCAGGAAGGGACAGGGGTTGGTGAGCAGTTCTTC,CASSQEGTGVGEQFF
-,many,TRBJ2-5,TRBV2,TGTGCCAGCAGAGGGGGACGCATAGAAGAGACCCAGTACTTC,CASRGGRIEETQYF
-,-,TRBJ2-5,TRBV20-1,TGCAGTGCCAAACTAGTACTGGGGACCCAGTACTTC,CSAKLVLGTQYF
-,-,TRBJ2-5,TRBV24-1,TGTGCCACCAGTGAACCGACAGCCGAGGGTTGGGAGACCCAGTACTTC,CATSEPTAEGWETQYF
-,few,TRBJ2-3,TRBV4-3,TGCGCCAGCAGCCAAGATCAGGGCAGGGGTGGAGATACGCAGTATTTT,CASSQDQGRGGDTQYF
TRBD1,-,TRBJ2-5,TRBV12-3/TRBV12-4,TGTGCCAGCGGCGCCCGGACAGGTAGTCAAGAGACCCAGTACTTC,CASGARTGSQETQYF
TRBD2,few,TRBJ2-1,TRBV20-1,TGCAGTGCTAGTTTAGCGGGGGGGCCTCGGATCGGTGAGCAGTTCTTC,CSASLAGGPRIGEQFF
-,-,TRBJ2-7,TRBV10-3,TGTGCCACGAGTGAGGCAGGGAACTACGAGCAGTACTTC,CATSEAGNYEQYF
TRBD1,few,TRBJ1-4,TRBV2,TGTGCCAGCACTGGGGACAGGGGTAATGAAAAACTGTTTTTT,CASTGDRGNEKLFF
-,-,TRBJ2-1,TRBV29-1,TGCAGCGTGAAGAGAGGATATGAGCAGTTCTTC,CSVKRGYEQFF
TRBD2,few,TRBJ2-7,TRBV9,TGTGCCAGCAGCCCCCAGGGGCGGGGGGGCAACGAGCAGTACTTC,CASSPQGRGGNEQYF
-,few,TRBJ2-4,TRBV15,TGTGCCACCAGCAGAGCGACGAGGGGGGGCCGGAACATTCAGTACTTC,CATSRATRGGRNIQYF
-,-,TRBJ2-1,TRBV5-5,TGTGCCAGCAGCCTTTTTGGGGGTCTGGAGAATGAGCAGTTCTTC,CASSLFGGLENEQFF
-,-,TRBJ2-7,TRBV20-1,TGCAGTGCTAGAGATAGGGGTCGGAGGTTCTACGAGCAGTACTTC,CSARDRGRRFYEQYF
TRBD2,-,TRBJ2-2,TRBV9,TGTGCCAGCAGCGTAGCTCTACTAGCGGGGAACACCGGGGAGCTGTTTTTT,CASSVALLAGNTGELFF
TRBD2,many,TRBJ2-1,TRBV28,TGTGCCAGCAGTTCCTCCCCCGGGACTAGAAGTAGTGAGCAGTTCTTC,CASSSSPGTRSSEQFF
TRBD2,-,TRBJ2-2,TRBV11-2,TGTGCCAGCAGCTTAGTGTCTAGCGGGGGCCTTCGCGGCACCGGGGAGCTGTTTTTT,CASSLVSSGGLRGTGELFF
-,few,TRBJ1-6,TRBV18,TGTGCCAGCCGAGGGACTCGGAATTCACCCCTCCACTTT,CASRGTRNSPLHF
-,few,TRBJ2-7,TRBV2,TGTGCCAGCAGGATCGCTCAGGGTTCCGAGCAGTACTTC,CASRIAQGSEQYF
TRBD1,-,TRBJ1-4,TRBV5-1,TGCGCCAGCACCCTGGGGACAGGGGCTGAAAAACTGTTTTTT,CASTLGTGAEKLFF
-,-,TRBJ1-1,TRBV29-1,TGCAGCGTCCGCTACGGACCCCTGGGGTCTTTCTTT,CSVRYGPLGSFF
-,-,TRBJ1-4,TRBV5-1,TGCGCCAGCAGCTTGGGGGAGCCCCTAATCGGTGAAAAACTGTTTTTT,CASSLGEPLIGEKLFF
-,many,TRBJ2-3,TRBV12-3/TRBV12-4,TGTGCCAGCAGTTTGGGCTCCTTCACAGATACGCAGTATTTT,CASSLGSFTDTQYF
TRBD1,-,TRBJ2-7,TRBV10-3,TGTGCCATCAGCTCTGGACAGGTCCGCTCCTACGAGCAGTACTTC,CAISSGQVRSYEQYF
TRBD1,few,TRBJ1-2,TRBV6-1,TGTGCCAGCAGCGGACAGGGGCCACGCTATGGCTACACCTTC,CASSGQGPRYGYTF
-,few,TRBJ2-1,TRBV6-2/TRBV6-3,TGTGCCAGCAGTTACCCCTATGCGGACATCACCTACAATGAGCAGTTCTTC,CASSYPYADITYNEQFF
TRBD2,-,TRBJ2-3,TRBV4-3,TGCGCCAGCAGCCAAGATTTCCGGGGGGCAGATACGCAGTATTTT,CASSQDFRGADTQYF
-,-,TRBJ2-6,TRBV11-1,TGTGCCAGCAGCTCCTATCGAAGTGGTAATACTGGGAGGGCCAACGTCCTGACTTTC,CASSSYRSGNTGRANVLTF
TRBD2,-,TRBJ2-1,TRBV5-1,TGCGCCAGCAGCACTTCTAGCGGGGCAAACAATGAGCAGTTCTTC,CASSTSSGANNEQFF
-,few,TRBJ1-1,TRBV4-3,TGCGCCAGCAGCCCAACGACCCGACGAGGGACTGAAGCTTTCTTT,CASSPTTRRGTEAFF
-,-,TRBJ1-3,TRBV7-9,TGTGCCAGCGGACTCCCGGATTACTCTGGAAACACCATATATTTT,CASGLPDYSGNTIYF